This TCR beta chain is from a study of CD8 T cells in ankylosing spondylitis. Study results and caveats: Earlier studies detected some motif variants in reactive arthritis synovial fluid and blood. The study identified a TCR beta motif of 7 or 8 highly homologous variants that appeared characteristic of ankylosing spondylitis blood. Matched ankylosing spondylitis synovial fluid reportedly showed significant enrichment of disease-linked clones.

In germline, CDR1 is SEHNR, CDR2 FQNEAQ (reference sequence). The CDR3 covers 15 residues. After removal of 5 bases from V and 7 bases from J, the junction contained 9 bases not matched to a gene. Preparation of TCR beta libraries was done by quantitative 5'-RACE with molecular barcodes. In TCRdb, the 5' RACE reads were re-called with MiXCR into one record per CDR3 protein. The sample holds 200,000 to 250,000 distinct CDR3 sequences; approximately 10% are singletons and the top ten take roughly 2.5%. This clonotype was counted between two and nine times. No antigen is known for it. The chain uses TRBV7-9 and TRBJ2-2; 8 positions agree with TRBD1. The TCR comes from a male donor with ankylosing spondylitis or in good health (not recorded which). Sequenced input: blood, either unsorted or a sorted T cell fraction (not recorded which). The DNA of the CDR3 is TGTGCCAGCAGCCTAACGGACAGGGACCTCGGGGAGCTGTTTTTT. It yields the protein CASSLTDRDLGELFF.